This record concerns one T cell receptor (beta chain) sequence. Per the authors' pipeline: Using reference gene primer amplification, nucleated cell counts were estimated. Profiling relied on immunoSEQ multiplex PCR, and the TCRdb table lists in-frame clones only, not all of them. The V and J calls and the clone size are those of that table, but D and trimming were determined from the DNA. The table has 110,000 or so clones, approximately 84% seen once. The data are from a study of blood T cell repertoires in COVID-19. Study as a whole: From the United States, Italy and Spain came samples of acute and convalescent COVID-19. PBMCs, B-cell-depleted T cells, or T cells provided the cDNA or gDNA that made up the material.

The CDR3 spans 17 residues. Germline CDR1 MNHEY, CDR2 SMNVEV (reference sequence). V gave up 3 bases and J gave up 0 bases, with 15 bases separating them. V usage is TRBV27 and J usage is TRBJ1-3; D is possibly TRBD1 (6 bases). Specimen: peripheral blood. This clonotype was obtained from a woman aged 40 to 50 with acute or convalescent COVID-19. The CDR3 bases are TGTGCCAGCAGTTTCTCCCCGGACAGAGCCTCTGGAAACACCATATATTTT. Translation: CASSFSPDRASGNTIYF.